This entry lists 30 T cell receptor beta chains sequenced from one sample in a study of T cell repertoires in cytomegalovirus infection. TCRdb independently ran MiXCR on the reads; one entry per CDR3 protein. The table has 45,000 to 65,000 distinct CDR3 sequences, about 19% seen once. Their antigens are not known. The sample in question was CD8+ T cells from cultured PBMCs, obtained from culture after CMV antigen stimulation. These receptor sequences come from a human donor in good health (CMV status not recorded). Some clones in this sample may be carry-over from other donors' samples.

Concerning this clonotype itself: The junction and the germline gene differ at one end; a read error may be behind it. V is TRBV11-1 and J is TRBJ1-3; tentative D call: TRBD1 (5 bases). The V gene's germline CDR1 is SGHAT and CDR2 FQDESV (reference sequence). The CDR3 extends over 12 amino acids. CDR3 sequence reads: CASSFGADIGDF. The CDR3 nucleotides are TGTGCCAGCAGCTTTGGAGCGGACATCGGGGATTTT.

This chain uses TRBV25-1 with TRBJ1-2; no reliable D call. Germline lookup yields CDR1 MGHDK and CDR2 SYGVNS. The CDR3 spans 11 residues. Between the trimmed V and J ends, which lost 6 bases and 8 bases, there was a span of 10 bases. Here the CDR3 reads CASREGYGYTF. CDR3 sequence (DNA): TGTGCCAGCAGGGAAGGGTACGGCTACACCTTC.

In this sample, this clonotype turned up a few times. This sequence joins TRBV7-4 and TRBJ1-1; 7 bases align to TRBD1. Per the germline V gene, CDR1 is SGHVT and CDR2 is SQSDAQ. V lost 5 bases, J lost 1 base, and 10 bases stayed unmatched. The CDR3 contains 16 residues. DNA of the CDR3: TGTGCCAGCAGCCCGCTTAACAGGGGAAAGAACACTGAAGCTTTCTTT. The encoded protein is CASSPLNRGKNTEAFF.

This clonotype was found many times. V usage is TRBV7-2 and J usage is TRBJ2-5; D not resolved. Germline CDR1 reads SGHTA; CDR2 reads FQGNSA. CDR3 size: 14 residues. The ends were cut back, 5 bases at V and 1 base at J, with 11 bases in the middle. DNA of the CDR3: TGTGCCAGCAGCCTCAGGCAGATCCAAGAGACCCAGTACTTC. Protein product: CASSLRQIQETQYF.

The table lists this clonotype with a few counts. Germline and junction disagree at one end, which may indicate a read error. The rearrangement uses TRBV4-1 and TRBJ2-7, with D hard to call. The CDR3 sequence is 15 residues long. The germline V gene has CDR1 MGHRA and CDR2 YSYEKL. The CDR3 DNA reads TGTGCCAGCAGCCAAGTGTTTTCGGGTAACTACGAGCAGTACTTC. Encoded protein: CASSQVFSGNYEQYF.

The chain has TRBV6-2 or TRBV6-3 and TRBJ2-7; D may be TRBD2 (6 bases). This CDR3 has 15 residues. Germline V gives CDR1 MNHEY, CDR2 SVGEGT. Trimming cost V 6 bases and J 2 bases, with 17 bases left between them. The CDR3 coding sequence is TGTGCCAGCAGCCATCCCCCGGGCGGGGCCTACGAGCAGTACTTC. This encodes CASSHPPGGAYEQYF.

This chain connects TRBV11-2 to TRBJ2-1; TRBD2 is a possible D gene (7 bases). V was clipped by 2 bases and J by 7 bases, with 15 bases between them. CDR1 SGHAT and CDR2 FQNNGV come from the germline V gene. The length of the CDR3 is 15 residues. Here the CDR3 reads CASSLRGARGNEQFF. For the CDR3, the DNA is TGTGCCAGCAGCTTACGGGGGGCGAGAGGTAATGAGCAGTTCTTC.

V is TRBV6-6 and J is TRBJ1-6; 9 bases are a match to TRBD1. The V and J ends lost 5 bases and 9 bases, in that order; junction bases with no gene match: 5. The CDR3 has 14 amino acids. Germline V gene sequence: CDR1 MNHNY, CDR2 SVGAGI (reference sequence). The CDR3 DNA is TGTGCCAGCAGTACCGGGACAGGGACTTCACCCCTCCACTTT. Its protein product is CASSTGTGTSPLHF.

The chain recombines TRBV11-2 with TRBJ2-1; perhaps D is TRBD1 or TRBD2 (6 bases each). The CDR3 runs 15 residues. The V end lost 5 bases, the J end lost 0 bases, and 11 bases lay between the germline ends. The germline CDR1 and CDR2 sequences are SGHAT and FQNNGV. Here the CDR3 reads CASSQGGSSYNEQFF. CDR3 DNA sequence: TGTGCCAGCAGCCAAGGGGGGAGCTCCTACAATGAGCAGTTCTTC.

The chain joins TRBV4-3 to TRBJ2-7; the D gene could be TRBD1 or TRBD2 (5 bases each). This CDR3 has 14 amino acids. CDR1 and CDR2 (germline): LGHNA, YSLEER. The V end lost 1 base, the J end lost 4 bases, and 11 bases lay between the germline ends. Here the CDR3 reads CASSQVGRGYEQYF. The CDR3 nucleotides are TGCGCCAGCAGCCAAGTGGGACGGGGATACGAGCAGTACTTC.

Many counts were recorded for this clonotype. This chain uses TRBV7-2 with TRBJ2-7; D not certain. CDR3 size: 12 residues. V lost 1 base and J lost 2, with 3 bases in between. Germline V gene sequence: CDR1 SGHTA, CDR2 FQGNSA. As DNA, the CDR3 is TGTGCCAGCAGCTTAGTGACCTACGAGCAGTACTTC. This gives the protein CASSLVTYEQYF.

Written as DNA, the CDR3 is TGTGCCATCAGGGAAAGCGGGGGCCTCACAGATACGCAGTATTTT. Its translation: CAIRESGGLTDTQYF. This chain uses TRBV10-3 with TRBJ2-3, with TRBD2 identical over 8 bases. CDR3 length equals 15 residues. J gave up 2 bases and V 6 bases, and 7 bases lay outside the gene matches. Germline assignment: CDR1 ENHRY and CDR2 SYGVKD.

There are a few counts of this clonotype. This sequence joins TRBV7-2 and TRBJ1-1, with D hard to call. The CDR3 extends over 13 amino acids. Between the trimmed V and J ends, which lost 1 base and 5 bases, there was a span of 8 bases. Looked up from germline, CDR1 is SGHTA and CDR2 is FQGNSA. CDR3 region: CASSLVERTEAFF. In DNA, the CDR3 is TGTGCCAGCAGCTTAGTGGAGCGGACTGAAGCTTTCTTT.

This clonotype has only a few counts. The chain couples TRBV19 to TRBJ2-1; D is possibly TRBD2 (5 bases). V was trimmed by 3 bases and J by 6 bases, leaving 6 bases between them. CDR1 is LNHDA and CDR2 is SQIVND in the germline V gene (reference sequence). The CDR3 consists of 12 residues. In DNA, the CDR3 is TGTGCCAGTAGTATCGGGGTCAATGAGCAGTTCTTC. Its translation: CASSIGVNEQFF.

This clonotype was observed a handful of times. V usage is TRBV15 and J usage is TRBJ1-3; D is unclear. V was pared by 0 bases and J by 0 bases, with 12 bases between. This CDR3 comprises 17 residues. Germline V CDR1 and CDR2: LNHNV, YYDKDF (reference sequence). The CDR3 loop is CATSREPSRLSGNTIYF. CDR3 sequence (DNA): TGTGCCACCAGCAGAGAGCCGAGTCGACTCTCTGGAAACACCATATATTTT.

The chain joins TRBV7-6 to TRBJ1-2; D ambiguous. The CDR3 loop spans 12 amino acids. The V and J ends lost 7 bases and 8 bases respectively, with 14 bases between them. The germline V gene encodes CDR1 SGHVS and CDR2 FNYEAQ. CDR3 amino acids: CASTSREFGYTF. DNA of the CDR3: TGTGCCAGCACCTCTCGGGAGTTCGGCTACACCTTC.

The table lists this clonotype with a few counts. The chain links TRBV19 to TRBJ2-2; D may be TRBD1 (5 bases). Trimming stripped 6 bases from V and 0 bases from J, with 11 bases between. Germline CDR1 and CDR2: LNHDA and SQIVND (reference sequence). CDR3 length equals 15 residues. In DNA, the CDR3 is TGTGCCAGTAGGGGGCCTGGAGCGAACACCGGGGAGCTGTTTTTT. Its protein is CASRGPGANTGELFF.

This clonotype turned up a few times. This chain joins TRBV27 and TRBJ2-1; 8 bases match TRBD2. The trim removed 4 bases at V and 0 bases at J, leaving 5 bases unmatched. The CDR3 is 16 residues long. Germline CDR1 reads MNHEY; CDR2 reads SMNVEV (reference sequence). The CDR3 loop is CASSSIAGSSYNEQFF. The CDR3 DNA reads as TGTGCCAGCAGTTCAATAGCGGGGAGCTCCTACAATGAGCAGTTCTTC.

In this sample, this clonotype turned up a few times. This chain links TRBV2 with TRBJ1-2, with a possible D match to TRBD1 (5 bases). This CDR3 is 15 amino acids long. The ends were cut back, 5 bases at V and 8 bases at J, with 21 bases in the middle. CDR1 is SNHLY, CDR2 FYNNEI, per germline. CDR3 region: CASSPRGLPSGGYTF. For the CDR3, the DNA is TGTGCCAGCAGTCCAAGGGGACTACCCTCGGGGGGCTACACCTTC.

This chain uses TRBV29-1 with TRBJ1-5; 8 bases map to TRBD1. The CDR3 runs to 15 residues. The germline V gene encodes CDR1 SQVTM and CDR2 ANQGSEA. The CDR3 coding sequence is TGCAGGGGGGACAGGCCATGCAATAGCAATCAGCCCCAGCATTTT. Translating it yields CRGDRPCNSNQPQHF.

This clonotype turned up a few times. The rearrangement uses TRBV7-6 and TRBJ1-2; D is unresolved. The V and J ends lost 5 bases and 4 bases respectively, with 5 bases between them. CDR3 length: 11 amino acids. Germline-derived CDR1 and CDR2 are SGHVS and FNYEAQ. The chain's CDR3 is CASSRVYGYTF. DNA for the CDR3: TGTGCCAGCAGCAGGGTCTATGGCTACACCTTC.

This clonotype occurred a few times. The J gene is TRBJ1-5, the V gene TRBV7-9; 9 bases fit TRBD1. The germline gives CDR1 SEHNR, CDR2 FQNEAQ (reference sequence). Unmatched junction bases numbered 2, after V lost 5 bases and J lost 3 bases. CDR3 length equals 14 residues. CDR3 DNA: TGTGCCAGCAGCCGGACAGGGGCCAATCAGCCCCAGCATTTT. Its protein is CASSRTGANQPQHF.

J is TRBJ2-7 and V is TRBV3-1, with TRBD2 identical over 9 bases. CDR1 is LGHDT, CDR2 YNNKEL, per germline (reference sequence). This CDR3 has 15 amino acids. V gave up 0 bases and J gave up 6 bases; unmatched junction bases: 6. The CDR3 here is CASSQDPGLAVEQYF. CDR3 sequence (DNA): TGTGCCAGCAGCCAAGATCCGGGACTAGCTGTCGAGCAGTACTTC.

This clonotype was found a few times. The chain is built from TRBV12-3 or TRBV12-4 and TRBJ2-1; D is ambiguous. Trimming took off 1 base at V and 4 bases at J, with 8 bases between the two ends. This CDR3 contains 14 residues. The CDR3 region is CASSLDFGYNEQFF. Written as DNA, the CDR3 is TGTGCCAGCAGTTTAGATTTCGGGTACAATGAGCAGTTCTTC.

The chain has TRBV27 and TRBJ2-7; D tentatively reads TRBD1 or TRBD2 (5 bases each). Germline V gives CDR1 MNHEY, CDR2 SMNVEV (reference sequence). Between the trimmed V and J ends, which lost 6 bases and 6 bases, there was a span of 15 bases. The CDR3 runs 13 residues. CDR3 coding DNA: TGTGCCAGCAGGGGACCCCCGTTAACCGAGCAGTACTTC. Translation gives CASRGPPLTEQYF.

Here the CDR3 reads CASSFSGTGGYEQYF. Written as DNA, the CDR3 is TGTGCCAGCAGCTTCTCCGGGACAGGGGGCTACGAGCAGTACTTC. V is TRBV7-8 and J is TRBJ2-7; the match to TRBD1 covers 11 bases. V was pared by 3 bases and J by 3 bases, with 4 bases of the junction left unmatched. Per germline, CDR1 SGHVS and CDR2 FQNEAQ. This CDR3 region has 15 residues.

In this sample, this clonotype turned up a few times. The chain couples TRBV11-2 to TRBJ1-2, with TRBD1 identical over 7 bases. Germline V gene sequence: CDR1 SGHAT, CDR2 FQNNGV. The CDR3 extends over 13 amino acids. Losses at the gene ends were 1 base for V and 5 bases for J; bases not matched to a gene: 1. CDR3 bases: TGTGCCAGCAGCTTAGGACAGGGTTATGGCTACACCTTC. This encodes CASSLGQGYGYTF.

This chain uses TRBV7-9 with TRBJ1-1, with 7 bases that match TRBD1. The length of the CDR3 is 14 residues. Germline CDR1 and CDR2: SEHNR and FQNEAQ (reference sequence). With 5 bases clipped from V and 7 bases from J, the junction kept 10 bases outside the gene matches. CDR3 DNA sequence: TGTGCCAGCAGCAGAATCACAGGGGACCTTGAAGCTTTCTTT. Protein sequence: CASSRITGDLEAFF. Full variable domain (remainder filled in from reference TRBV7-9 and TRBJ1-1): DTGVSQNPRHKITKRGQNVTFRCDPISEHNRLYWYRQTLGQGPEFLTYFQNEAQLEKSRLLSDRFSAERPKGSFSTLEIQRTEQGDSAMYLCASSRITGDLEAFFGQGTRLTVV.

This clonotype was recorded a few times. The chain links TRBV29-1 to TRBJ2-5, with D perhaps TRBD1 (6 bases). The germline gives CDR1 SQVTM, CDR2 ANQGSEA. Trimming removed 3 bases at V and 5 bases at J, with 19 bases between. The CDR3 runs 15 residues. The CDR3 spells CSVDVDSGVGETQYF. Here the CDR3 DNA reads TGCAGCGTTGACGTCGATTCAGGGGTTGGGGAGACCCAGTACTTC. The full variable domain, completed using reference TRBV29-1 and TRBJ2-5, is SAVISQKPSRDICQRGTSLTIQCQVDSQVTMMFWYRQQPGQSLTLIATANQGSEATYESGFVIDKFPISRPNLTFSTLTVSNMSPEDSSIYLCSVDVDSGVGETQYFGPGTRLLVL.

This chain connects TRBV7-8 to TRBJ2-5; 9 bases are shared with TRBD2. The germline V gene encodes CDR1 SGHVS and CDR2 FQNEAQ. The CDR3 consists of 17 residues. V gave up 4 bases and J gave up 1 base; unmatched junction bases: 10. CDR3: CASSSTSGYRTQETQYF. CDR3 in DNA: TGTGCCAGCAGCTCGACTAGCGGTTATAGGACCCAAGAGACCCAGTACTTC.